This TCR beta chain was sequenced during a study of regulatory T cells in long-lasting Graves disease. In the study overall: Persistent Graves' disease denoted over 5 years of antithyroid drugs plus positive TSH receptor antibodies. The study, taken as a whole, reports: Patients with persistent disease showed a bias toward TRBV28, TRBJ1-2 and TRBJ2-5. New patients shared approximately 930 public clonotypes, fewer than the approximately 2,700 shared by persistent patients.

CDR3 regions were amplified by Arm-PCR using iRepertoire HTBI primers to build TCR beta libraries. One entry per CDR3 protein, called by TCRdb with MiXCR from the multiplex PCR reads. The sample records roughly 400,000 distinct CDR3 sequences, around 20% being singletons. This clonotype has a count of ten or more. The antigen remains unidentified. Germline V gene sequence: CDR1 MNHEY, CDR2 SVGEGT. The CDR3 extends over 14 amino acids. With V trimmed by 5 bases and J by 6 bases, 8 bases remained unmatched. Described time point: persistent/refractory GD, antithyroid drugs over 5 years with positive TRAb. Construction of the TCR library relied on RNA isolated from PBMCs. Graves' disease was diagnosed by American Thyroid Association guidelines.

This sequence joins TRBV6-2 or TRBV6-3 and TRBJ2-5, with 8 bases matching TRBD1. The TCR originated in a female donor with Graves disease. The input for sequencing was peripheral blood mononuclear cells (PBMCs), taken when the disease was refractory, from a patient treated with antithyroid drugs. CDR3 DNA sequence: TGTGCCAGCAGTCTCGACAACAGGGGGAAGACCCAGTACTTC. It is translated as CASSLDNRGKTQYF.